The next 25 T cell receptor beta chains were all read from a single sample in a study of long-term antiretroviral therapy in people with HIV. At the survey level, the v3.0 immunoSEQ assay was run. Repertoires were generated with immunoSEQ multiplex PCR, while TCRdb's copy carries only in-frame clones and drops some. The sample has about 38,000 clones, 80% seen once; the top ten hold approximately 5.1%. This material consisted of unsorted PBMCs, taken 1.5 years after starting antiretroviral therapy. The source is a man younger than 30 with HIV.

V is TRBV28 and J is TRBJ1-1; D is undetermined. CDR1 is MDHEN, CDR2 SYDVKM, per germline. V lost 5 bases, J lost 1 base, and 8 bases lay in between. The CDR3 length is 13 residues. CDR3 DNA sequence: TGTGCCAGCAGTGGGCCGCAGAACACTGAAGCTTTCTTT. Translating it yields CASSGPQNTEAFF.

The V and J genes are TRBV6-5 and TRBJ2-7; D is perhaps TRBD1 or TRBD2 (5 bases each). The CDR3 extends over 15 amino acids. V lost 5 bases and J 6 bases, leaving 20 bases between the germline ends. The germline V gene encodes CDR1 MNHEY and CDR2 SVGAGI. CDR3 bases: TGTGCCAGCAGTCCCCGGGGCCCTATCCGGGTCGAGCAGTACTTC. It is translated as CASSPRGPIRVEQYF.

This chain uses TRBV2 with TRBJ1-4; 10 bases are a match to TRBD1. The CDR3 loop spans 16 amino acids. J was trimmed by 6 bases and V by 5 bases; bases with no gene match: 9. Per the germline V gene, CDR1 is SNHLY and CDR2 is FYNNEI. CDR3 bases: TGTGCCAGCAGTAACGTTTGGACAGGGGGTGATGAAAAACTGTTTTTT. It encodes CASSNVWTGGDEKLFF. Using reference TRBV2 and TRBJ1-4 for the parts outside the CDR3, the full variable domain is EPEVTQTPSHQVTQMGQEVILRCVPISNHLYFYWYRQILGQKVEFLVSFYNNEISEKSEIFDDQFSVERPDGSNFTLKIRSTKLEDSAMYFCASSNVWTGGDEKLFFGSGTQLSVL.

This clone was seen a single time. The V gene is TRBV28, the J gene TRBJ2-7; 7 nucleotides align to TRBD1. The germline gives CDR1 MDHEN, CDR2 SYDVKM. The CDR3 is 13 residues long. V gave up 10 bases and J gave up 0 bases; unmatched junction bases: 6. The CDR3 DNA is TGTGCCATCAGGGGGTCCATCTCCTACGAGCAGTACTTC. It codes for CAIRGSISYEQYF. Complete variable domain (other parts from reference TRBV28 and TRBJ2-7): DVKVTQSSRYLVKRTGEKVFLECVQDMDHENMFWYRQDPGLGLRLIYFSYDVKMKEKGDIPEGYSVSREKKERFSLILESASTNQTSMYLCAIRGSISYEQYFGPGTRLTVT.

The chain links TRBV28 to TRBJ2-7; D not resolved. This CDR3 contains 13 residues. Germline CDR1 is MDHEN and CDR2 is SYDVKM. The germline V and J ends were trimmed by 2 bases and 0 bases, with 5 bases remaining between them. For the CDR3, the DNA is TGTGCCAGCAGTTTAACCCTCTCCTACGAGCAGTACTTC. The encoded protein is CASSLTLSYEQYF.

This clone was seen more than once but under ten times. The gene calls are TRBV28 and TRBJ2-7; TRBD1 aligns across 8 bases. Per germline, CDR1 MDHEN and CDR2 SYDVKM. The CDR3 covers 15 residues. The V segment lost 6 bases and the J segment 2 bases; nucleotides outside the gene matches: 9. The CDR3 DNA reads TGTGCCAGCAGGATCGGGACAGGAGTTGCCTACGAGCAGTACTTC. As protein: CASRIGTGVAYEQYF.

This sequence joins TRBV7-4 and TRBJ2-3, with 8 nucleotides matching TRBD1. The CDR3 contains 15 residues. Germline CDR1 and CDR2: SGHVT and SQSDAQ. V lost 2 bases, J lost 3 bases, and 4 bases stayed unmatched. The CDR3 region is CASSLKTGATDTQYF. In DNA, the CDR3 is TGTGCCAGCAGCTTAAAGACAGGGGCTACAGATACGCAGTATTTT.

The chain carries TRBV5-1 and TRBJ2-3, with TRBD1 matching over 9 bases. The CDR3 covers 15 residues. CDR1 is SGHRS, CDR2 YFSETQ, per germline. J gave up 4 bases and V 4 bases, and 7 bases lay outside the gene matches. CDR3 amino acids: CASSVYRGRSDTQYF. CDR3 DNA sequence: TGCGCCAGCAGCGTATACAGGGGGCGCTCAGATACGCAGTATTTT.

A single count supports this clone. This chain joins TRBV18 and TRBJ2-2; 12 positions agree with TRBD2. V lost 1 base and J lost 6; bases outside the gene matches: 12. Germline V gene data show CDR1 as KGHSH and CDR2 as LQKENI. The CDR3 sequence is 19 residues long. The CDR3 spells CASSPQGLAGSPTAGELFF. As DNA, the CDR3 is TGTGCCAGCTCACCACAAGGACTAGCGGGATCCCCTACCGCCGGGGAGCTGTTTTTT. Full variable domain (outside the CDR3, taken from reference TRBV18 and TRBJ2-2): NAGVMQNPRHLVRRRGQEARLRCSPMKGHSHVYWYRQLPEEGLKFMVYLQKENIIDESGMPKERFSAEFPKEGPSILRIQQVVRGDSAAYFCASSPQGLAGSPTAGELFFGEGSRLTVL.

The sample holds one count of this clone. The chain joins TRBV21-1 to TRBJ2-7; TRBD1 is taken as the D call from the table, unchecked against the DNA. TRBV21-1 counts as a pseudogene. CDR3 length equals 16 residues. The chain's CDR3 is CASSPAPQKGYYEQYF. The DNA of the CDR3 is TGTGCCAGCAGTCCTGCCCCACAGAAGGGGTATTACGAGCAGTACTTC.

Only a few counts were recorded for this clone. J is TRBJ2-7 and V is TRBV5-6, with 7 bases identical to TRBD1. The CDR3 runs to 13 residues. Germline V CDR1 and CDR2: SGHDT, YYEEEE. The V and J ends lost 4 bases and 3 bases, in that order; junction bases with no gene match: 4. CDR3 residues: CASSLGTDYEQYF. The CDR3 nucleotides read TGTGCCAGCAGCCTCGGGACAGACTACGAGCAGTACTTC.

This chain connects TRBV6-6 to TRBJ2-5, with D perhaps matching TRBD2 (7 bases). The germline V gene has CDR1 MNHNY and CDR2 SVGAGI (reference sequence). Trimming removed 11 bases from V and 3 bases from J, with 16 bases in between. The CDR3 loop spans 13 amino acids. This chain's CDR3 is CALTAGAKETQYF. DNA for the CDR3: TGTGCCCTAACGGCGGGGGCGAAAGAGACCCAGTACTTC.

V is TRBV7-8 and J is TRBJ1-2, with a possible D match to TRBD1 (5 bases). The CDR3 covers 15 residues. V lost 6 bases and J 0 bases, leaving 14 bases between the germline ends. Germline loops: CDR1 SGHVS, CDR2 FQNEAQ. CDR3: CASRANRTSNYGYTF. The CDR3 nucleotides are TGTGCCAGCAGGGCGAACAGGACTTCTAACTATGGCTACACCTTC.

This clone was detected once. The genes are TRBV5-6 and TRBJ2-5; D remains ambiguous. Germline V gives CDR1 SGHDT, CDR2 YYEEEE. The CDR3 has 14 residues. The V and J ends lost 4 bases and 5 bases respectively, with 15 bases between them. For the CDR3, the DNA is TGTGCCAGCAGCCGGGTCGGAGTTGGCGAGACCCAGTACTTC. This encodes CASSRVGVGETQYF.

The chain has TRBV15 and TRBJ2-3; 13 bases are shared with TRBD2. Per germline, CDR1 LNHNV and CDR2 YYDKDF (reference sequence). The CDR3 spans 16 residues. V was pared by 5 bases and J by 2 bases, with 4 bases of the junction left unmatched. The DNA of the CDR3 is TGTGCCACCAGCGGGACTAGCGGGATTCCCACAGATACGCAGTATTTT. This gives the protein CATSGTSGIPTDTQYF.

The chain employs TRBV7-2 and TRBJ2-3; unclear D gene. CDR1 SGHTA and CDR2 FQGNSA come from the germline V gene. Deletions cut 2 bases from V and 1 base from J, with 10 bases between. This CDR3 is 15 amino acids long. CDR3 amino acids: CASSLSQTRTDTQYF. CDR3 sequence (DNA): TGTGCCAGCAGCTTATCTCAGACTCGCACAGATACGCAGTATTTT. The full variable domain, its missing parts supplied by reference TRBV7-2 and TRBJ2-3, is GAGVSQSPSNKVTEKGKDVELRCDPISGHTALYWYRQSLGQGLEFLIYFQGNSAPDKSGLPSDRFSAERTGGSVSTLTIQRTQQEDSAVYLCASSLSQTRTDTQYFGPGTRLTVL.

The chain carries TRBV25-1 and TRBJ2-4, with a possible D match to TRBD2 (5 bases). The CDR3 extends over 16 amino acids. CDR1 is MGHDK and CDR2 is SYGVNS in the germline V gene. Trimming stripped 2 bases from V and 1 base from J, with 12 bases between. CDR3 coding DNA: TGTGCCAGCAGTGAACTCGGGAAAGGGGCCAAAAACATTCAGTACTTC. This sequence encodes CASSELGKGAKNIQYF. The full variable domain, rest sourced from reference TRBV25-1 and TRBJ2-4, is EADIYQTPRYLVIGTGKKITLECSQTMGHDKMYWYQQDPGMELHLIHYSYGVNSTEKGDLSSESTVSRIRTEHFPLTLESARPSHTSQYLCASSELGKGAKNIQYFGAGTRLSVL.

A few counts support this clone. The chain combines TRBV5-5 with TRBJ1-5; a weak D match, TRBD1 (5 bases). With 0 bases removed from V and 3 bases from J, the gap between germline ends came to 7 bases. The CDR3 covers 14 residues. CDR1 is SGHKS and CDR2 is YYEKEE in the germline V gene (reference sequence). The CDR3 DNA reads TGTGCCAGCAGCTTGGGGGACTTCAATCAGCCCCAGCATTTT. As protein: CASSLGDFNQPQHF. Full variable domain (rest looked up from reference TRBV5-5 and TRBJ1-5): DAGVTQSPTHLIKTRGQQVTLRCSPISGHKSVSWYQQVLGQGPQFIFQYYEKEERGRGNFPDRFSARQFPNYSSELNVNALLLGDSALYLCASSLGDFNQPQHFGDGTRLSIL.

This clone has only a few counts. The chain employs TRBV19 and TRBJ1-2; tentatively, D is TRBD1 (5 bases). CDR3 length equals 12 residues. Deletions cut 6 bases from V and 8 bases from J, with 13 bases between. Germline-derived CDR1 and CDR2 are LNHDA and SQIVND (reference sequence). In DNA, the CDR3 is TGTGCCAGTAGAGAAGGGGCGTTGGGCTACACCTTC. Protein product: CASREGALGYTF.

The rearrangement links TRBV5-1 to TRBJ2-1; possibly TRBD2 for D (6 bases). The V gene's germline CDR1 is SGHRS and CDR2 YFSETQ. There are 14 residues in the CDR3. Deletions cut 4 bases from V and 0 bases from J, with 8 bases between. The CDR3 protein is CASSQGLSYNEQFF. Here the CDR3 DNA reads TGCGCCAGCAGCCAGGGACTCTCCTACAATGAGCAGTTCTTC.

The genes are TRBV9 and TRBJ1-4, with D maybe TRBD1 (6 bases). This CDR3 is 17 amino acids long. The germline V and J ends were trimmed by 0 bases and 5 bases, with 17 bases remaining between them. The germline gives CDR1 SGDLS, CDR2 YYNGEE. The CDR3 loop reads CASSVGRRDNENEKLFF. DNA for the CDR3: TGTGCCAGCAGCGTAGGACGAAGGGACAATGAGAATGAAAAACTGTTTTTT.

The chain links TRBV6-1 to TRBJ2-2; D uncertain. With 5 bases removed from V and 1 base from J, the gap between germline ends came to 8 bases. CDR1 is MNHNS, CDR2 SASEGT, per germline. CDR3 length: 14 amino acids. The chain's CDR3 is CASSLSWNTGELFF. The DNA of the CDR3 is TGTGCCAGCAGTCTGAGTTGGAACACCGGGGAGCTGTTTTTT.

The J gene is TRBJ1-2, the V gene TRBV6-6; unclear D gene. CDR3 size: 11 residues. In germline, CDR1 is MNHNY, CDR2 SVGAGI (reference sequence). V was trimmed by 8 bases and J by 5 bases, leaving 9 bases between them. The CDR3 DNA reads TGTGCCAGCTGGGCAGAATATGGCTACACCTTC. Its protein is CASWAEYGYTF.

This clone was seen more than once but under ten times. The rearrangement uses TRBV5-1 and TRBJ1-2, with 9 bases fitting TRBD1. V trimming: 4 bases; J trimming: 4 bases; junction bases outside the gene matches: 8. The CDR3 contains 15 residues. From germline, CDR1 is SGHRS and CDR2 YFSETQ. CDR3 DNA sequence: TGCGCCAGCAGCCCTACAGGGGGCGCTGGCTATGGCTACACCTTC. Translating gives CASSPTGGAGYGYTF.

The V and J genes are TRBV14 and TRBJ2-3; 7 bases are a match to TRBD2. The V and J ends lost 0 bases and 2 bases, in that order; junction bases with no gene match: 8. Germline assignment: CDR1 SGHDN and CDR2 FVKESK. The CDR3 extends over 17 amino acids. The CDR3 region has the DNA TGTGCCAGCAGCCAAGATAACCGGGAGGTGTACACAGATACGCAGTATTTT. Protein sequence: CASSQDNREVYTDTQYF.